The 32 T cell receptor beta chains in this list originate from one sample, sequenced in a study of CD8 T cells in Susac syndrome. The RNA input was 0.5 to 1 ug, and it was reverse transcribed with random hexamers. MiXCR was run by TCRdb on the immunoSEQ multiplex PCR reads, yielding one entry per CDR3 protein. The sample gives under 200,000 distinct CDR3 sequences, 85% to 95% of which show up once; 0.15% to 0.2% is in the top ten. The specimen was CD8+ T cells from PBMCs. Receptors were obtained from a human donor with multiple sclerosis.

V gene TRBV9 combines with J gene TRBJ2-7; a weak D match, TRBD2 (7 bases). Germline CDR1 is SGDLS and CDR2 is YYNGEE. The length of the CDR3 is 15 residues. V lost 4 bases and J lost 6, with 20 bases in between. The CDR3 DNA reads TGTGCCAGCAGCTTTGGAGGGGGGGCAATAACCGAGCAGTACTTC. This codes for CASSFGGGAITEQYF. The variable domain in full, with the rest retrieved from reference TRBV9 and TRBJ2-7, is DSGVTQTPKHLITATGQRVTLRCSPRSGDLSVYWYQQSLDQGLQFLIQYYNGEERAKGNILERFSAQQFPDLHSELNLSSLELGDSALYFCASSFGGGAITEQYFGPGTRLTVT.

This chain connects TRBV9 to TRBJ2-1; TRBD1 matches 11 bases. The CDR3 loop spans 17 amino acids. Germline loops: CDR1 SGDLS, CDR2 YYNGEE. V shed 3 bases and J 7 bases; nucleotides not matched to a gene: 12. The CDR3 coding sequence is TGTGCCAGCAGCGGCATGGGCCCGGACAGGGGGCTTAATGAGCAGTTCTTC. Encoded protein: CASSGMGPDRGLNEQFF.

The genes are TRBV27 and TRBJ2-5; either TRBD1 or TRBD2 may supply D (6 bases each). The V gene's germline CDR1 is MNHEY and CDR2 SMNVEV (reference sequence). V lost 2 bases and J lost 1, with 11 bases in between. The CDR3 has 15 residues. The CDR3 is CASSLGWGAQETQYF. DNA of the CDR3: TGTGCCAGCAGTTTAGGGTGGGGGGCCCAAGAGACCCAGTACTTC.

Only one count was recorded for this clonotype. V and J are TRBV12-3 or TRBV12-4 and TRBJ2-3; no reliable D call. The CDR3 contains 12 residues. V lost 6 bases and J 6 bases, leaving 10 bases between the germline ends. The CDR3 spells CASRVVGDTQYF. Written as DNA, the CDR3 is TGTGCCAGCAGGGTAGTAGGGGATACGCAGTATTTT.

The chain combines TRBV15 with TRBJ1-2, with 10 bases that match TRBD1. The germline V gene has CDR1 LNHNV and CDR2 YYDKDF (reference sequence). V dropped 1 base and J dropped 8; count of bases not matched to a gene: 10. The length of the CDR3 is 16 residues. The DNA for the CDR3 is TGTGCCACCAGCAGAGCTGGGACAGGGGCCCCGCAGGGCTACACCTTC. This sequence encodes CATSRAGTGAPQGYTF.

The V and J genes are TRBV29-1 and TRBJ2-6; 9 nucleotides agree with TRBD1. V lost 6 bases, J lost 3 bases, and 12 bases stayed unmatched. The CDR3 has 17 amino acids. Germline lookup yields CDR1 SQVTM and CDR2 ANQGSEA. This CDR3 reads CSVQPGTGTDGANVLTF. The CDR3 DNA sequence: TGCAGCGTCCAGCCCGGGACAGGGACCGATGGGGCCAACGTCCTGACTTTC.

V gene TRBV27 combines with J gene TRBJ2-1; D gene uncertain. The CDR3 has 11 amino acids. Deletions cut 6 bases from V and 7 bases from J, with 7 bases between. Germline V gene data show CDR1 as MNHEY and CDR2 as SMNVEV (reference sequence). CDR3 coding DNA: TGTGCCAGCAGGGAGTTAAATGAGCAGTTCTTC. Its protein is CASRELNEQFF.

V gene TRBV30 combines with J gene TRBJ1-3; D not certain. The CDR3 sequence is 14 residues long. Germline CDR1 and CDR2: GTSNPN and SVGIG (reference sequence). V lost 2 bases and J lost 3, with 11 bases in between. The CDR3 reads CAWSWEEFGNTIYF. The CDR3 DNA reads TGTGCCTGGAGTTGGGAGGAATTTGGAAACACCATATATTTT.

The chain combines TRBV27 with TRBJ2-7; TRBD2 aligns across 7 bases. Losses at the gene ends were 0 bases for V and 1 base for J; bases not matched to a gene: 6. The CDR3 sequence is 16 residues long. Germline V gives CDR1 MNHEY, CDR2 SMNVEV (reference sequence). The CDR3 here is CASSLSLAAPSYEQYF. In DNA form, the CDR3 reads TGTGCCAGCAGTTTATCCCTAGCGGCTCCTTCCTACGAGCAGTACTTC.

The V call is TRBV29-1, the J call TRBJ1-1; no clear D gene. The germline V gene encodes CDR1 SQVTM and CDR2 ANQGSEA. V lost 4 bases and J 1 base, leaving 4 bases between the germline ends. This CDR3 region has 11 residues. CDR3 sequence: CSVGTNTEAFF. The DNA of the CDR3 is TGCAGCGTTGGCACGAACACTGAAGCTTTCTTT.

This clonotype was seen only once. J is TRBJ2-3 and V is TRBV3-1; unclear D gene. The CDR3 loop spans 14 amino acids. Germline V gene lookup returns CDR1 LGHDT and CDR2 YNNKEL (reference sequence). Trimming shortened V by 1 base and J by 5 bases, and 10 bases separated the two germline ends. The CDR3 sequence: CASSQGNVGDTQYF. The CDR3 region has the DNA TGTGCCAGCAGCCAAGGAAACGTAGGAGATACGCAGTATTTT.

The V gene is TRBV24-1, the J gene TRBJ1-5; D possibly corresponds to TRBD1 (5 bases). V was shortened by 4 bases and J by 7 bases, with 13 bases between the two germline ends. Looked up from germline, CDR1 is KGHDR and CDR2 is SFDVKD. The CDR3 is 14 amino acids. CDR3 nucleotides: TGTGCCACCAGTGAGTCCGGCAGGGACCAGCCCCAGCATTTT. Its translation is CATSESGRDQPQHF.

The V call is TRBV2, the J call TRBJ2-1, with D perhaps being TRBD1 or TRBD2 (6 bases each). The CDR3 extends over 15 amino acids. The germline V and J ends were trimmed by 0 bases and 4 bases, with 10 bases remaining between them. The germline gives CDR1 SNHLY, CDR2 FYNNEI. The CDR3 DNA is TGTGCCAGCAGTGAAGCGGGGGGCCGTTACAATGAGCAGTTCTTC. Its protein is CASSEAGGRYNEQFF.

This chain uses TRBV27 with TRBJ2-3, with 10 nucleotides matching TRBD2. V was clipped by 5 bases and J by 6 bases; unmatched bases: 8. The CDR3 covers 15 residues. CDR1 MNHEY and CDR2 SMNVEV come from the germline V gene (reference sequence). The CDR3 sequence: CASSPPGLAFDTQYF. In DNA, the CDR3 is TGTGCCAGCAGTCCCCCGGGACTAGCGTTTGATACGCAGTATTTT.

The chain links TRBV5-1 to TRBJ2-3, with D unclear. The CDR3 has 15 residues. The germline CDR1 and CDR2 sequences are SGHRS and YFSETQ. V was shortened by 4 bases and J by 0 bases, with 12 bases between the two germline ends. The CDR3 region has the DNA TGCGCCAGCAGCCCAAGCCCTTCTAGCACAGATACGCAGTATTTT. Translated, it gives CASSPSPSSTDTQYF. Full variable domain (rest looked up from reference TRBV5-1 and TRBJ2-3): KAGVTQTPRYLIKTRGQQVTLSCSPISGHRSVSWYQQTPGQGLQFLFEYFSETQRNKGNFPGRFSGRQFSNSRSEMNVSTLELGDSALYLCASSPSPSSTDTQYFGPGTRLTVL.

V and J are TRBV12-3 or TRBV12-4 and TRBJ2-5; 8 bases map to TRBD2. The CDR3 sequence is 14 residues long. V shed 3 bases and J 4 bases; nucleotides not matched to a gene: 4. CDR3 protein: CASSFHLAGETQYF. The CDR3 DNA is TGTGCCAGCAGTTTCCACCTAGCGGGAGAGACCCAGTACTTC.

This chain joins TRBV27 and TRBJ1-2; TRBD1 agrees at 8 bases. The ends lost 5 bases at V and 0 bases at J; junction bases unmatched: 11. The CDR3 is 17 amino acids. Per the germline V gene, CDR1 is MNHEY and CDR2 is SMNVEV (reference sequence). The DNA for the CDR3 is TGTGCCAGCAGTCCCGGTCGGGCGACAGGGGCTAACTATGGCTACACCTTC. Translation: CASSPGRATGANYGYTF.

The gene calls are TRBV29-1 and TRBJ2-7, with 10 bases matching TRBD2. Germline lookup yields CDR1 SQVTM and CDR2 ANQGSEA. The junction had 8 bases not matched to a gene; V was cut back by 2 bases and J by 4 bases. This CDR3 is built from 15 residues. The CDR3 reads CSVEFWLAGVYEQYF. The DNA for the CDR3 is TGCAGCGTTGAATTCTGGCTAGCGGGAGTTTACGAGCAGTACTTC.

The chain has TRBV11-3 and TRBJ1-1; D is uncertain. The CDR3 has 16 amino acids. Trimming stripped 2 bases from V and 1 base from J, with 14 bases between. CDR1 and CDR2 (germline): SGHNT, YENEEA. The CDR3 loop reads CASSLPRIGKNTEAFF. The CDR3 region has the DNA TGTGCCAGCAGCTTACCCAGGATCGGAAAGAACACTGAAGCTTTCTTT. Together with reference TRBV11-3 and TRBJ1-1, the CDR3 gives the full variable domain: EAGVVQSPRYKIIEKKQPVAFWCNPISGHNTLYWYLQNLGQGPELLIRYENEEAVDDSQLPKDRFSAERLKGVDSTLKIQPAELGDSAVYLCASSLPRIGKNTEAFFGQGTRLTVV.

This chain links TRBV4-2 with TRBJ2-7, with D possibly being TRBD2 (5 bases). Germline CDR1 is LGHNA and CDR2 is YNFKEQ. The CDR3 sequence is 16 residues long. Trimming stripped 0 bases from V and 2 bases from J, with 14 bases between. CDR3 loop: CASSQEAGLLTYEQYF. DNA of the CDR3: TGTGCCAGCAGCCAAGAAGCCGGACTCCTCACCTACGAGCAGTACTTC.

The chain joins TRBV15 to TRBJ1-5, with 9 positions matching TRBD1. This CDR3 has 15 residues. After removal of 8 bases from V and 6 bases from J, the junction contained 11 bases not matched to a gene. Germline lookup yields CDR1 LNHNV and CDR2 YYDKDF (reference sequence). CDR3 region: CATSLRDRGGQPQHF. CDR3 bases: TGTGCCACCTCCCTGAGAGACAGGGGGGGTCAGCCCCAGCATTTT.

The CDR3 DNA sequence: TGTGCCAGCAGGCCCGGGCGGAACACCATATATTTT. Translating it yields CASRPGRNTIYF. This chain uses TRBV2 with TRBJ1-3; the D is unclear. Germline-derived CDR1 and CDR2 are SNHLY and FYNNEI. Trimming removed 6 bases at V and 7 bases at J, with 10 bases between. The CDR3 has 12 residues.

DNA of the CDR3: TGTGCCAGCAGCTTAACTAGCTCGCCCTTAAGAGATACGCAGTATTTT. Amino acid sequence: CASSLTSSPLRDTQYF. This chain uses TRBV13 with TRBJ2-3; D might be TRBD2 (6 bases). Germline CDR1 PRHDT, CDR2 FYEKMQ (reference sequence). With 2 bases removed from V and 5 bases from J, the gap between germline ends came to 17 bases. The CDR3 is 16 residues long.

This clonotype was counted once. V and J are TRBV30 and TRBJ1-4; D gene uncertain. Germline V gene data show CDR1 as GTSNPN and CDR2 as SVGIG (reference sequence). Trimming took off 3 bases at V and 11 bases at J, with 16 bases between the two ends. The CDR3 consists of 13 residues. Here the CDR3 DNA reads TGTGCCTGGAGGCCGTCGAATCTGGGGAAACTGTTTTTT. Translation: CAWRPSNLGKLFF.

The chain is built from TRBV9 and TRBJ1-6; maybe TRBD1 (5 bases). This CDR3 region has 17 residues. Germline V gives CDR1 SGDLS, CDR2 YYNGEE. Trimming shortened V by 4 bases and J by 4 bases, and 18 bases separated the two germline ends. The CDR3 sequence: CASSSGGVRLYNSPLHF. The DNA for the CDR3 is TGTGCCAGCAGCTCTGGGGGGGTCCGACTTTATAATTCACCCCTCCACTTT.

V is TRBV5-1 and J is TRBJ2-1; no reliable D call. This CDR3 has 13 residues. Trimming took off 0 bases at V and 12 bases at J, with 13 bases between the two ends. The germline CDR1 and CDR2 sequences are SGHRS and YFSETQ. CDR3 amino acids: CASSLENHWAQFF. CDR3 in DNA: TGCGCCAGCAGCTTGGAGAACCATTGGGCGCAGTTCTTC.

This clonotype was detected only once. The chain has TRBV3-1 and TRBJ2-1; TRBD2 matches 10 bases. Germline CDR1 reads LGHDT; CDR2 reads YNNKEL (reference sequence). The V segment lost 2 bases and the J segment 5 bases; nucleotides outside the gene matches: 6. The length of the CDR3 is 16 residues. CDR3 coding DNA: TGTGCCAGCAGCCAACTGCGTACTAGCGGGAACAATGAGCAGTTCTTC. This encodes CASSQLRTSGNNEQFF.

The CDR3 DNA reads as TGTGCCAGCAGCGTCAGGGACTTCACTCGGGAGCAGTACTTC. Its translation: CASSVRDFTREQYF. V usage is TRBV9 and J usage is TRBJ2-7; tentatively, D is TRBD2 (6 bases). The germline CDR1 and CDR2 sequences are SGDLS and YYNGEE. This CDR3 region has 14 residues. Trimming cost V 2 bases and J 7 bases, with 16 bases left between them.

The chain carries TRBV27 and TRBJ2-7; 8 bases align to TRBD2. This CDR3 is 14 amino acids long. From germline, CDR1 is MNHEY and CDR2 SMNVEV (reference sequence). J was trimmed by 2 bases and V by 4 bases; bases with no gene match: 4. The CDR3 sequence is CASSSREAPYEQYF. CDR3 sequence (DNA): TGTGCCAGCAGTTCGCGGGAGGCCCCCTACGAGCAGTACTTC.

The chain uses TRBV20-1 and TRBJ2-2; no clear D gene. Trimming removed 5 bases from V and 4 bases from J, with 11 bases in between. CDR3 length equals 13 residues. CDR1 DFQATT and CDR2 SNEGSKA come from the germline V gene (reference sequence). CDR3 sequence reads: CSAGLLVTGELFF. In DNA form, the CDR3 reads TGCAGTGCTGGCCTTTTGGTCACCGGGGAGCTGTTTTTT.

The chain combines TRBV27 with TRBJ1-2; D gene ambiguous. This CDR3 spans 14 amino acids. Trimming removed 5 bases from V and 6 bases from J, with 16 bases in between. Germline loops: CDR1 MNHEY, CDR2 SMNVEV (reference sequence). For the CDR3, the DNA is TGTGCCAGCAGTCCCATCCGCGGGTTAGATGGCTACACCTTC. This encodes CASSPIRGLDGYTF.

This chain links TRBV11-2 with TRBJ2-1; D might be TRBD1 or TRBD2, each matching 6 bases. Germline CDR1 is SGHAT and CDR2 is FQNNGV. This CDR3 contains 18 residues. With 4 bases removed from V and 0 bases from J, the gap between germline ends came to 19 bases. The CDR3 DNA follows: TGTGCCAGCAGCTCTTTACCTGGGGGGCCTAGCTCCTACAATGAGCAGTTCTTC. It yields the protein CASSSLPGGPSSYNEQFF.